This is a list of T cell receptor beta chains from one sample in a study of neurological immune-mediated disorders. TCRdb redid the calling of the 5' RACE reads with MiXCR, one entry per CDR3 protein. Among tens of thousands of distinct CDR3 sequences listed, more than 6% were seen once. Sequencing was done on a sample of PBMCs. The origin of the receptors is a middle-aged woman in good health. CDR3s include the opening cysteine and the closing phenylalanine or tryptophan. D genes are given only for firm matches. Rows give clone size only sometimes, using once, few, many, or a class for an expanded clone.

CDR3 DNA: TGTGCCAGCAGCTTAGGAACAGCTTGGGCAGATACGCAGTATTTT; CDR3 protein: CASSLGTAWADTQYF; CDR3 length: 15; V gene: TRBV7-6; D gene: -; J gene: TRBJ2-3; clone size: many
CDR3 DNA: TGTGCCAGCAGTTTCCGGGCCTTATCCTACGAGCAGTACTTC; CDR3 protein: CASSFRALSYEQYF; CDR3 length: 14; V gene: TRBV27; D gene: -; J gene: TRBJ2-7; clone size: many
CDR3 DNA: TGTGCCAGCAGCCAAGGGAGGGTAGAGACCCAGTACTTC; CDR3 protein: CASSQGRVETQYF; CDR3 length: 13; V gene: TRBV7-2; D gene: TRBD2; J gene: TRBJ2-5; clone size: once
CDR3 DNA: TGTGCCAGCAGCCTTTACAGGGGGGACACAGATACGCAGTATTTT; CDR3 protein: CASSLYRGDTDTQYF; CDR3 length: 15; V gene: TRBV12-3/TRBV12-4; D gene: TRBD1; J gene: TRBJ2-3; clone size: many
CDR3 DNA: TGCAGTGCTGAGCGTAGCGGGGGCACAGATACGCAGTATTTT; CDR3 protein: CSAERSGGTDTQYF; CDR3 length: 14; V gene: TRBV20-1; D gene: TRBD2; J gene: TRBJ2-3; clone size: -
CDR3 DNA: TGTGCCAGCAGCGATAGCGGACCGAGCTCCTACAATGAGCAGTTCTTC; CDR3 protein: CASSDSGPSSYNEQFF; CDR3 length: 16; V gene: TRBV3-1; D gene: -; J gene: TRBJ2-1; clone size: many
CDR3 DNA: TGCAGCGCCGTGACAGGGGGCTGGGAGACCCAGTACTTC; CDR3 protein: CSAVTGGWETQYF; CDR3 length: 13; V gene: TRBV29-1; D gene: TRBD1; J gene: TRBJ2-5; clone size: -
CDR3 DNA: TGCGCCAGCAGCTACACCCTCGGGGGTTCCTACGAGCAGTACTTC; CDR3 protein: CASSYTLGGSYEQYF; CDR3 length: 15; V gene: TRBV5-1; D gene: -; J gene: TRBJ2-7; clone size: many
CDR3 DNA: TGTGCCAGCAGCTCGGGACTAACCTACGAGCAGTACTTC; CDR3 protein: CASSSGLTYEQYF; CDR3 length: 13; V gene: TRBV7-2; D gene: TRBD2; J gene: TRBJ2-7; clone size: many
CDR3 DNA: TGTGCCAGCAGCCAAGATGAGGTGAACACTGAAGCTTTCTTT; CDR3 protein: CASSQDEVNTEAFF; CDR3 length: 14; V gene: TRBV3-1; D gene: -; J gene: TRBJ1-1; clone size: many
CDR3 DNA: TGTGCCAGCAGCTTACCCGGGCCGAGGCAGCCCCAGCATTTT; CDR3 protein: CASSLPGPRQPQHF; CDR3 length: 14; V gene: TRBV7-2; D gene: -; J gene: TRBJ1-5; clone size: many
CDR3 DNA: TGCGCCAGCAGCCCGATACGGAGACCCCAAGAGACCCAGTACTTC; CDR3 protein: CASSPIRRPQETQYF; CDR3 length: 15; V gene: TRBV5-1; D gene: -; J gene: TRBJ2-5; clone size: many
CDR3 DNA: TGTGCCACCAGCAGAGATATGGACAGGGGTGGCAATGAGCAGTTCTTC; CDR3 protein: CATSRDMDRGGNEQFF; CDR3 length: 16; V gene: TRBV15; D gene: TRBD1; J gene: TRBJ2-1; clone size: many
CDR3 DNA: TGTGCCAGCAGCTTAGTAGGACTAGCAGGAGAGACCCAGTACTTC; CDR3 protein: CASSLVGLAGETQYF; CDR3 length: 15; V gene: TRBV7-2; D gene: TRBD2; J gene: TRBJ2-5; clone size: -
CDR3 DNA: TGTGCCAGCTCACCACCGAGCACAGATACGCAGTATTTT; CDR3 protein: CASSPPSTDTQYF; CDR3 length: 13; V gene: TRBV18; D gene: -; J gene: TRBJ2-3; clone size: many
CDR3 DNA: TGTGCCAGCAGCGTAGATTTAGCGGGATCCCCCCCGTTCTTC; CDR3 protein: CASSVDLAGSPPFF; CDR3 length: 14; V gene: TRBV9; D gene: TRBD2; J gene: TRBJ2-1; clone size: many
CDR3 DNA: TGTGCCAGCAGTTTAGGGACAGGGGACAATGAAAAACTGTTTTTT; CDR3 protein: CASSLGTGDNEKLFF; CDR3 length: 15; V gene: TRBV12-3/TRBV12-4; D gene: TRBD1; J gene: TRBJ1-4; clone size: many
CDR3 DNA: TGTGCCAGCAGTCGAGGAGGAACACCAGGGACCAATTCACCCCTCCACTTT; CDR3 protein: CASSRGGTPGTNSPLHF; CDR3 length: 17; V gene: TRBV6-2/TRBV6-3; D gene: -; J gene: TRBJ1-6; clone size: many
CDR3 DNA: TGTGCCAGCAGCTTATCAGGGATATTCACCGGGGAGCTGTTTTTT; CDR3 protein: CASSLSGIFTGELFF; CDR3 length: 15; V gene: TRBV11-2; D gene: -; J gene: TRBJ2-2; clone size: many
CDR3 DNA: TGCAGTGCTAGTGAACCGGGACAGAACACTGAAGCTTTCTTT; CDR3 protein: CSASEPGQNTEAFF; CDR3 length: 14; V gene: TRBV20-1; D gene: -; J gene: TRBJ1-1; clone size: many
CDR3 DNA: TGCGACAGCAGCTGGAGACAGGCGAACACCGGGGAGCTGTTTTTT; CDR3 protein: CDSSWRQANTGELFF; CDR3 length: 15; V gene: TRBV5-1; D gene: -; J gene: TRBJ2-2; clone size: -
CDR3 DNA: TGCAGTGCTCTGGGCCCGAACACCGGGGAGCTGTTTTTT; CDR3 protein: CSALGPNTGELFF; CDR3 length: 13; V gene: TRBV20-1; D gene: -; J gene: TRBJ2-2; clone size: many
CDR3 DNA: TGCGCCAGCAGCTTGAGTGGGGTCTACGAGCAGTACTTC; CDR3 protein: CASSLSGVYEQYF; CDR3 length: 13; V gene: TRBV5-1; D gene: -; J gene: TRBJ2-7; clone size: many
CDR3 DNA: TGTGCCAGCAGCTTAGTCCCGGGGGATCCTGGCTACACCTTC; CDR3 protein: CASSLVPGDPGYTF; CDR3 length: 14; V gene: TRBV7-9; D gene: -; J gene: TRBJ1-2; clone size: many
CDR3 DNA: TGTGCCAGCAGCTCGGGCGGGACAGGGGGGTCCACAGATACGCAGTATTTT; CDR3 protein: CASSSGGTGGSTDTQYF; CDR3 length: 17; V gene: TRBV5-4; D gene: TRBD1; J gene: TRBJ2-3; clone size: once
CDR3 DNA: TGCGCCAGCGCAATCCTACAGTCGAACACCGGGGAGCTGTTTTTT; CDR3 protein: CASAILQSNTGELFF; CDR3 length: 15; V gene: TRBV5-1; D gene: -; J gene: TRBJ2-2; clone size: many
CDR3 DNA: TGCAGTGCTGTTTCGACGGGCAACACTGAAGCTTTCTTT; CDR3 protein: CSAVSTGNTEAFF; CDR3 length: 13; V gene: TRBV20-1; D gene: -; J gene: TRBJ1-1; clone size: many
CDR3 DNA: TGTGCCAGCAGTTACCTGGATGAGCAGTTCTTC; CDR3 protein: CASSYLDEQFF; CDR3 length: 11; V gene: TRBV6-6; D gene: -; J gene: TRBJ2-1; clone size: many
CDR3 DNA: TGTGCCAGCAGCTTTGTTCCGGGAGAGACAGATACGCAGTATTTT; CDR3 protein: CASSFVPGETDTQYF; CDR3 length: 15; V gene: TRBV5-5; D gene: -; J gene: TRBJ2-3; clone size: many
CDR3 DNA: TGCAGCGTTGAACTATCCAGCTCTGGAAACACCATATATTTT; CDR3 protein: CSVELSSSGNTIYF; CDR3 length: 14; V gene: TRBV29-1; D gene: -; J gene: TRBJ1-3; clone size: many
CDR3 DNA: TGTGCCAGCAGCTTGGGGGACAGGGTGGACGAAAAACTGTTTTTT; CDR3 protein: CASSLGDRVDEKLFF; CDR3 length: 15; V gene: TRBV7-9; D gene: TRBD1; J gene: TRBJ1-4; clone size: many
CDR3 DNA: TGTGCCAGCTCGCCGTTTACAGGGAGAAGAGGAAACACCATATATTTT; CDR3 protein: CASSPFTGRRGNTIYF; CDR3 length: 16; V gene: TRBV18; D gene: -; J gene: TRBJ1-3; clone size: many
CDR3 DNA: TGCAGTGCTAGAGATCGGACAGGGGCCGGCTACACCTTC; CDR3 protein: CSARDRTGAGYTF; CDR3 length: 13; V gene: TRBV20-1; D gene: TRBD1; J gene: TRBJ1-2; clone size: many
CDR3 DNA: TGCAGTGCCGAGGGTAGAACTGGGGCCAACGTCCTGACTTTC; CDR3 protein: CSAEGRTGANVLTF; CDR3 length: 14; V gene: TRBV20-1; D gene: -; J gene: TRBJ2-6; clone size: many
CDR3 DNA: TGCAGTGCTCCTGGGACTAGCGGGCAAGAGACCCAGTACTTC; CDR3 protein: CSAPGTSGQETQYF; CDR3 length: 14; V gene: TRBV20-1; D gene: TRBD2; J gene: TRBJ2-5; clone size: -
CDR3 DNA: TGTGCCAGCAGCCCCCCCGGTCCAGATACGCAGTATTTT; CDR3 protein: CASSPPGPDTQYF; CDR3 length: 13; V gene: TRBV7-9; D gene: -; J gene: TRBJ2-3; clone size: many
CDR3 DNA: TGCGCCAGCAGCAAGGGGGGGCCAGGTAATGAAAAACTGTTTTTT; CDR3 protein: CASSKGGPGNEKLFF; CDR3 length: 15; V gene: TRBV5-1; D gene: -; J gene: TRBJ1-4; clone size: medium-sized
CDR3 DNA: TGCGCCAGCAGCTTGGCGGGACTAGCAGATCTAGCCAAAAACATTCAGTACTTC; CDR3 protein: CASSLAGLADLAKNIQYF; CDR3 length: 18; V gene: TRBV5-1; D gene: TRBD2; J gene: TRBJ2-4; clone size: many
CDR3 DNA: TGCGCCAGCAGAAGCGGGAATTTCTTGACCTACGAGCAGTACTTC; CDR3 protein: CASRSGNFLTYEQYF; CDR3 length: 15; V gene: TRBV5-1; D gene: TRBD2; J gene: TRBJ2-7; clone size: many
CDR3 DNA: TGTGCCTGGATAGGCGGGCAGGGGAACACTGAAGCTTTCTTT; CDR3 protein: CAWIGGQGNTEAFF; CDR3 length: 14; V gene: TRBV30; D gene: -; J gene: TRBJ1-1; clone size: -
CDR3 DNA: TGCGCCAGCAGCTCCAGCCCTAACACCGGGGAGCTGTTTTTT; CDR3 protein: CASSSSPNTGELFF; CDR3 length: 14; V gene: TRBV5-1; D gene: -; J gene: TRBJ2-2; clone size: many
CDR3 DNA: TGCAGCGTTGAAGGGGGAACTAGCGGTGACGAGCAGTTCTTC; CDR3 protein: CSVEGGTSGDEQFF; CDR3 length: 14; V gene: TRBV29-1; D gene: TRBD2; J gene: TRBJ2-1; clone size: many
CDR3 DNA: TGTGCCAGCAGGACAGGGGGCAGGACCGGGGAGCTGTTTTTT; CDR3 protein: CASRTGGRTGELFF; CDR3 length: 14; V gene: TRBV28; D gene: TRBD1; J gene: TRBJ2-2; clone size: many
CDR3 DNA: TGTGCCAGCAGCCCAGTCGGGGGCTCCTACGAGCAGTACTTC; CDR3 protein: CASSPVGGSYEQYF; CDR3 length: 14; V gene: TRBV9; D gene: -; J gene: TRBJ2-7; clone size: many
CDR3 DNA: TGTGCCATCAGGGGCCAGGGGGCGGGGGCCAACGTCCTGACTTTC; CDR3 protein: CAIRGQGAGANVLTF; CDR3 length: 15; V gene: TRBV10-3; D gene: TRBD1; J gene: TRBJ2-6; clone size: many